This TCR beta chain came from a study of regulatory T cells in long-lasting Graves disease. With iRepertoire HTBI primers and Arm-PCR of CDR3 regions, TCR beta libraries were built. TCRdb reprocessed the multiplex PCR reads with MiXCR, giving one entry per CDR3 protein. The repertoire consists of over 500,000 distinct CDR3 sequences, with around 16% occurring once and the leading ten covering about 11%. The germline V gene has CDR1 MGHRA and CDR2 YSYEKL. The V end lost 0 bases, the J end lost 5 bases, and 13 bases lay between the germline ends. There are 15 residues in the CDR3. Time point specified: newly diagnosed GD, antithyroid drugs for less than 3 months. Following extraction of RNA from PBMCs, that RNA was used to make the TCR library. Peripheral blood, 7 to 9.5 milliliters per patient, was collected in EDTA tubes. The same specimen was also included in a second study, on T cells in Graves' hyperthyroidism and ophthalmopathy. That work contributes: Exclusion of a patient resulted from uncontrolled infection, other autoimmune disease, pregnancy or lactation.

The source was peripheral blood mononuclear cells (PBMCs), collected at new diagnosis, from a patient treated with antithyroid drugs. V and J are TRBV4-1 and TRBJ1-1, with D possibly being TRBD1 (6 bases). This receptor was obtained from a young man with Graves disease. The CDR3 nucleotides are TGCGCCAGCAGCCAAGAGGGGGCGGGGGTAACTGAAGCTTTCTTT. This encodes CASSQEGAGVTEAFF.